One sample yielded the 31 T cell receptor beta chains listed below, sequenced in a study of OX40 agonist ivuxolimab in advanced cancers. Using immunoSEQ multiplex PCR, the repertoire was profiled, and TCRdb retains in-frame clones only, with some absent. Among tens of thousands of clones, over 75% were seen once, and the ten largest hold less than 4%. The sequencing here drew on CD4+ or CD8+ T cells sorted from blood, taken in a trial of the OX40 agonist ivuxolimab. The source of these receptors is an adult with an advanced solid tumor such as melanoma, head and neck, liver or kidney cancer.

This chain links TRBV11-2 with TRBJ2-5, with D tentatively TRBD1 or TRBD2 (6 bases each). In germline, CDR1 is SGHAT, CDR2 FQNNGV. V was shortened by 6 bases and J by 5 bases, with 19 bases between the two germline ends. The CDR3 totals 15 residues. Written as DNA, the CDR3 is TGTGCCAGCAGAAAACCAGGGCGGGGACACGAGACCCAGTACTTC. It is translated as CASRKPGRGHETQYF.

The DNA for the CDR3 is TGTGCCAGTAGTATGTGGGGAGGGGATGGCTACACCTTC. It codes for CASSMWGGDGYTF. The chain has TRBV19 and TRBJ1-2; maybe TRBD1 (5 bases). This CDR3 is 13 amino acids long. Germline loops: CDR1 LNHDA, CDR2 SQIVND (reference sequence). Trimming left V 3 bases short and J 6 bases short, with 11 bases between. Full variable domain (rest looked up from reference TRBV19 and TRBJ1-2): DGGITQSPKYLFRKEGQNVTLSCEQNLNHDAMYWYRQDPGQGLRLIYYSQIVNDFQKGDIAEGYSVSREKKESFPLTVTSAQKNPTAFYLCASSMWGGDGYTFGSGTRLTVV.

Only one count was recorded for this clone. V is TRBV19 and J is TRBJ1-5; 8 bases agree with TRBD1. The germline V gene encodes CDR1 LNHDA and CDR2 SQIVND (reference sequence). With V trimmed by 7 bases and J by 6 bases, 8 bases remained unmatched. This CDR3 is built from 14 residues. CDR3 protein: CASNARTGRQPQHF. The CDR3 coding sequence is TGTGCCAGTAACGCCCGGACAGGGCGTCAGCCCCAGCATTTT. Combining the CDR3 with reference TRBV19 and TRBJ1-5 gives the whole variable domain DGGITQSPKYLFRKEGQNVTLSCEQNLNHDAMYWYRQDPGQGLRLIYYSQIVNDFQKGDIAEGYSVSREKKESFPLTVTSAQKNPTAFYLCASNARTGRQPQHFGDGTRLSIL.

In DNA form, the CDR3 reads TGCAGCGTTGCATTGGGGATATCCTACGAGCAGTACTTC. Encoded protein: CSVALGISYEQYF. The chain is built from TRBV29-1 and TRBJ2-7, with unresolved D. This CDR3 is built from 13 residues. The V end was cut by 4 bases, the J end by 1 base, with 11 bases between. Germline-derived CDR1 and CDR2 are SQVTM and ANQGSEA.

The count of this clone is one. CDR3: CASQGDYGYTF. The CDR3 coding sequence is TGTGCCAGCCAAGGGGACTATGGCTACACCTTC. The chain has TRBV4-2 and TRBJ1-2, with D possibly TRBD1 on 5 matching bases. The CDR3 is made up of 11 amino acids. Trimming left V 8 bases short and J 3 bases short, with 7 bases between. Per germline, CDR1 LGHNA and CDR2 YNFKEQ.

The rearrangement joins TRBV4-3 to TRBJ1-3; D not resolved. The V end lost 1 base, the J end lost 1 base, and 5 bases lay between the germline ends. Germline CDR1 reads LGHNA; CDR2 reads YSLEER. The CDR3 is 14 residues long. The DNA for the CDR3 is TGCGCCAGCAGCCAAGTAGGGTCTGGAAACACCATATATTTT. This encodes CASSQVGSGNTIYF.

In DNA form, the CDR3 reads TGTGCCAGCAGCTTAGCGGAGGGAGTAAATCAGCCCCAGCATTTT. The encoded protein is CASSLAEGVNQPQHF. The chain uses TRBV7-8 and TRBJ1-5; D gene ambiguous. Between the trimmed V and J ends, which lost 0 bases and 4 bases, there was a span of 10 bases. The CDR3 has 15 residues. Germline V CDR1 and CDR2: SGHVS, FQNEAQ.

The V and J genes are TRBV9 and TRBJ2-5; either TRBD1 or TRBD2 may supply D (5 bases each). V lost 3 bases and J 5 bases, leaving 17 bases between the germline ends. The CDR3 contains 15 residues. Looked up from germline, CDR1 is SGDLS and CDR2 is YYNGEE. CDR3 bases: TGTGCCAGCAGCGCCTCCGGGCTCCGGGGCGAGACCCAGTACTTC. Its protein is CASSASGLRGETQYF.

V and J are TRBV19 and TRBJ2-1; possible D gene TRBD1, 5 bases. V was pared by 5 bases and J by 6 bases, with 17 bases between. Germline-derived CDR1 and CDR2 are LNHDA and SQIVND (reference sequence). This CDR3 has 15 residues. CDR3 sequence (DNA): TGTGCCAGTAGTCCCGTGGACACGTCCGGCAATGAGCAGTTCTTC. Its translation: CASSPVDTSGNEQFF.

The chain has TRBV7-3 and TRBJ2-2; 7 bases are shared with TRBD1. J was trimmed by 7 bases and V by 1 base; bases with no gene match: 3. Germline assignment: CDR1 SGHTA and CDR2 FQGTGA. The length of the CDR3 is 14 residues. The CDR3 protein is CASSLRQGIGELFF. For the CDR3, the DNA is TGTGCCAGCAGCTTAAGACAGGGAATCGGGGAGCTGTTTTTT.

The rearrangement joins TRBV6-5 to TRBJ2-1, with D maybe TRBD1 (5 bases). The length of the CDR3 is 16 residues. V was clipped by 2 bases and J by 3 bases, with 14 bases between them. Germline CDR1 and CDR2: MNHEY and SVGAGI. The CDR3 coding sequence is TGTGCCAGCAGTTACACAGGACATCTTGGCTACAATGAGCAGTTCTTC. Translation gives CASSYTGHLGYNEQFF.

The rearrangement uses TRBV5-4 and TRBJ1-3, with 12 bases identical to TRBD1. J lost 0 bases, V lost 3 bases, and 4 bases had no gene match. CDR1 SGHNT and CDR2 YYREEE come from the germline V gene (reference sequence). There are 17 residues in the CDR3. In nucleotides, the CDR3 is TGTGCCAGCAGCTCGGGACAGGGGGCCTCCTCTGGAAACACCATATATTTT. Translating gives CASSSGQGASSGNTIYF.

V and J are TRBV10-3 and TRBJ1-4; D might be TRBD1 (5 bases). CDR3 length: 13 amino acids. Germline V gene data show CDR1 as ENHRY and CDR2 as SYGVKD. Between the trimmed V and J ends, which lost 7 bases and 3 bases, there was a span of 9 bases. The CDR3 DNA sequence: TGTGCCATCACCGGGGGAGCTAATGAAAAACTGTTTTTT. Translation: CAITGGANEKLFF.

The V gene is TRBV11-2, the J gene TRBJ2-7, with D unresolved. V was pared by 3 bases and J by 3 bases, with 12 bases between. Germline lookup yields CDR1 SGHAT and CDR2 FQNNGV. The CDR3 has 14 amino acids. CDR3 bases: TGTGCCAGCAGCTTCGCTACTCCCCGCTACGAGCAGTACTTC. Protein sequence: CASSFATPRYEQYF.

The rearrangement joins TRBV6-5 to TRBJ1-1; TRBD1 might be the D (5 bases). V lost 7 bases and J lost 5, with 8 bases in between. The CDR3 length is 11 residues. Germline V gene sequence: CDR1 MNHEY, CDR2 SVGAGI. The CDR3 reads CASTRGTEAFF. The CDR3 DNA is TGTGCCAGCACAAGGGGAACTGAAGCTTTCTTT.

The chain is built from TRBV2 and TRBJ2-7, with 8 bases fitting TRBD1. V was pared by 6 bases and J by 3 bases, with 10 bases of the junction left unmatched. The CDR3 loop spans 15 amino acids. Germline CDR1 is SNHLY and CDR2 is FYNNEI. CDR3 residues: CASRERTGTYYEQYF. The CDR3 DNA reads TGTGCCAGCAGAGAAAGGACAGGGACTTACTACGAGCAGTACTTC. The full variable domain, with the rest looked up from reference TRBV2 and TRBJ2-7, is EPEVTQTPSHQVTQMGQEVILRCVPISNHLYFYWYRQILGQKVEFLVSFYNNEISEKSEIFDDQFSVERPDGSNFTLKIRSTKLEDSAMYFCASRERTGTYYEQYFGPGTRLTVT.

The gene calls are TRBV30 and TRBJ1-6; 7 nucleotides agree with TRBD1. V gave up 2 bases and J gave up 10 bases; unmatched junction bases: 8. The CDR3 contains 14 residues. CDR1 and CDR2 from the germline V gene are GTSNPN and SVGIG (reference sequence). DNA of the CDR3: TGTGCCTGGAGTAGGGAACAGGGGTACTCACCCCTCCACTTT. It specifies CAWSREQGYSPLHF.

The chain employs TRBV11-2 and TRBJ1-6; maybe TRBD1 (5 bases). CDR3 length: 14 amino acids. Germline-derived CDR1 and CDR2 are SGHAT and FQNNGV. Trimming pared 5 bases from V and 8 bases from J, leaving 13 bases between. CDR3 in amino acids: CASSRTPRDSPLHF. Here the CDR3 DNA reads TGTGCCAGCAGCCGGACACCGCGCGATTCACCCCTCCACTTT.

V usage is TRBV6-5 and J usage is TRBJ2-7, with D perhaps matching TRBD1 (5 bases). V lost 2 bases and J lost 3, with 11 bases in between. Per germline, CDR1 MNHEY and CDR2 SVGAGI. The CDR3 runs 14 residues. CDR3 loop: CASSYRSRDYEQYF. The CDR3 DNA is TGTGCCAGCAGTTACCGTAGCAGGGACTACGAGCAGTACTTC.

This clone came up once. CDR3 bases: TGTGCCAGCAGTTACGACACAAGAACCCTCACTGAAGCTTTCTTT. Its translation: CASSYDTRTLTEAFF. This chain links TRBV6-5 with TRBJ1-1; D not resolved. This CDR3 comprises 15 residues. Trimming removed 2 bases from V and 4 bases from J, with 14 bases in between. Germline CDR1 reads MNHEY; CDR2 reads SVGAGI.

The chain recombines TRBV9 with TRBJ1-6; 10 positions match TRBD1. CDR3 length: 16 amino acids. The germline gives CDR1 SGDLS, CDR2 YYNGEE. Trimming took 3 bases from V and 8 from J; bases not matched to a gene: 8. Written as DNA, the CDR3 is TGTGCCAGCAGCGCCGGGACAGGGGCCAGAGATTCACCCCTCCACTTT. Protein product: CASSAGTGARDSPLHF.

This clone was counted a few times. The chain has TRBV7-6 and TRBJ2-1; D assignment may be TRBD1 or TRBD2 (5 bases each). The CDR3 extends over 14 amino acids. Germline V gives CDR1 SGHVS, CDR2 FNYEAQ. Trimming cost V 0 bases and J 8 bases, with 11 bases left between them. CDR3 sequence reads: CASSLAWGSDEQFF. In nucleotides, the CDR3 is TGTGCCAGCAGCTTAGCGTGGGGGTCGGATGAGCAGTTCTTC.

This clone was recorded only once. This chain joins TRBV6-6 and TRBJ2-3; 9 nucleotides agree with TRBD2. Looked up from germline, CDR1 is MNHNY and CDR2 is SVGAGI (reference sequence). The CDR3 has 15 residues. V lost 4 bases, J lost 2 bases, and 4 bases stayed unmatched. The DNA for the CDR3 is TGTGCCAGCAGTTCCCCTAGCGGGATCACAGATACGCAGTATTTT. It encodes CASSSPSGITDTQYF.

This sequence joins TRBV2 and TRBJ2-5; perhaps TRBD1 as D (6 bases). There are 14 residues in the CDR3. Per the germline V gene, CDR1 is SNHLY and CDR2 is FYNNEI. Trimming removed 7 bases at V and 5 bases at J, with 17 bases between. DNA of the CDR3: TGTGCCAGCACCTTGGACAGATCGGGGGAGACCCAGTACTTC. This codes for CASTLDRSGETQYF.

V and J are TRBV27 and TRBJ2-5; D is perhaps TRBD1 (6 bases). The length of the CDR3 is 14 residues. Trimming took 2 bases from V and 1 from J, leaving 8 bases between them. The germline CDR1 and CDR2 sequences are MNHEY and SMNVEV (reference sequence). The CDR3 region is CASSLIGGQETQYF. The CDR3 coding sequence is TGTGCCAGCAGTTTAATAGGGGGCCAAGAGACCCAGTACTTC.

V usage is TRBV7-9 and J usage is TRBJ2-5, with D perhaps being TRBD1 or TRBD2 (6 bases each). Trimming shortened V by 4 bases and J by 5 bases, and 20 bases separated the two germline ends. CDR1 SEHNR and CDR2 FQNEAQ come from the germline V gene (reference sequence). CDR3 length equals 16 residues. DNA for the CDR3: TGTGCCAGCAGCTCCTCAGGAGGGGGAGGAAGGGAGACCCAGTACTTC. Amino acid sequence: CASSSSGGGGRETQYF.

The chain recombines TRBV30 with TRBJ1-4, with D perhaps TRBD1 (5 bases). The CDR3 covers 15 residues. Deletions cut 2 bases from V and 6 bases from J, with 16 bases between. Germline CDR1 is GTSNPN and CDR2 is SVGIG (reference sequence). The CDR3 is CAWSPGTQGDEKLFF. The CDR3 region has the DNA TGTGCCTGGAGTCCGGGGACTCAAGGGGATGAAAAACTGTTTTTT. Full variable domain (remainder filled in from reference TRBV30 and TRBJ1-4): SQTIHQWPATLVQPVGSPLSLECTVEGTSNPNLYWYRQAAGRGLQLLFYSVGIGQISSEVPQNLSASRPQDRQFILSSKKLLLSDSGFYLCAWSPGTQGDEKLFFGSGTQLSVL.

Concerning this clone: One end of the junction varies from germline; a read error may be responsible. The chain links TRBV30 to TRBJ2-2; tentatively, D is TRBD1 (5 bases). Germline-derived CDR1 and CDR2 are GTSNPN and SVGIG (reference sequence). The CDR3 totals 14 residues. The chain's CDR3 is CAWTRLRSTGELFF. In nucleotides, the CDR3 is TGTGCATGGACACGACTTAGGAGCACCGGGGAGCTGTTTTTT. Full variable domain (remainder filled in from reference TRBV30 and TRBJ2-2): SQTIHQWPATLVQPVGSPLSLECTVEGTSNPNLYWYRQAAGRGLQLLFYSVGIGQISSEVPQNLSASRPQDRQFILSSKKLLLSDSGFYLCAWTRLRSTGELFFGEGSRLTVL.

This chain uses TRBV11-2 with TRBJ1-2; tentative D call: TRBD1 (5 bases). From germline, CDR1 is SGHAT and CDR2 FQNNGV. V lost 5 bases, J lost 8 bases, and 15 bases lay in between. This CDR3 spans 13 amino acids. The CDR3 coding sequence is TGTGCCAGCAGCCGGGGGATTGCGGAAGGCTACACCTTC. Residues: CASSRGIAEGYTF. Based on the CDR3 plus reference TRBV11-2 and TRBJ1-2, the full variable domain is EAGVAQSPRYKIIEKRQSVAFWCNPISGHATLYWYQQILGQGPKLLIQFQNNGVVDDSQLPKDRFSAERLKGVDSTLKIQPAKLEDSAVYLCASSRGIAEGYTFGSGTRLTVV.

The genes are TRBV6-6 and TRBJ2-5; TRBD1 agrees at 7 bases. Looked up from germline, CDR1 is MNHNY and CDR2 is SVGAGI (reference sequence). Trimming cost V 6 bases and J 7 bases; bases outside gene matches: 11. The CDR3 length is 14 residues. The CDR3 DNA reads TGTGCCAGCAGCTGGGGCAACAGGGGTGGGACCCAGTACTTC. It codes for CASSWGNRGGTQYF.

This CDR3 reads CASSLGTSATGELFF. The CDR3 DNA reads as TGTGCCAGCAGCTTGGGGACTAGCGCCACCGGGGAGCTGTTTTTT. The chain combines TRBV5-6 with TRBJ2-2, with 9 bases that match TRBD2. V lost 0 bases and J lost 4; bases outside the gene matches: 1. Per germline, CDR1 SGHDT and CDR2 YYEEEE. This CDR3 region has 15 residues.